The present T cell receptor beta chain was sequenced within a study of PD-L1 blockade in urothelial cancer (TCRdb year 2017). The study in broad terms: All patients started therapy in about 2014 and received atezolizumab 1,200 mg intravenously every 3 weeks. Patients had an ECOG performance status of 0 or 1 and had received between 0 and 3 prior chemotherapy regimens. Blood samples gave a median of approximately 150,000 T cells and approximately 80,000 unique TCRs, with a median clonality of 0.080. The study, an exploratory multi-omic analysis, examined somatic, immune and clinical correlates of response to PD-L1 blockade with atezolizumab in urothelial cancer. Whole exome sequencing and RNA sequencing of pretreatment tumors were performed alongside TCR sequencing in the same patients. Durable clinical benefit meant progression-free survival longer than 6 months, and TCR features were also tested against progression-free and overall survival. About 90% of the 29 patients were identified as males with urothelial cancer of bladder origin, and a prior smoking history was reported by 18 of 29 patients. Approximately 30 patients had pretreatment blood TCR-seq, about 25 had at least one posttreatment blood collection, and about 25 had tumor TCR-seq. Blood samples were analyzed at two time points: 3 weeks after treatment start (second dose) and 6 weeks after treatment start. About 10 patients achieved durable clinical benefit and about 19 did not. Pretreatment tumor samples, along with matched peripheral blood serially collected before and after atezolizumab treatment, were subjected to TCR sequencing.

What the research found in general, with its limitations: Small sample size (n ≈ 28) and many exploratory analyses mean the results are intended to be hypothesis-generating. A pretreatment peripheral blood TCR clonality below the median was linked to improved progression-free and overall survival. At 3 weeks after the start of treatment, tumor-associated TCR clones in peripheral blood had expanded more in patients with durable benefit (n of about 21, p = 0.022).

The cohort included roughly 29 patients with locally advanced or metastatic urothelial carcinoma who were treated at Memorial Sloan Kettering on a trial protocol. Peripheral blood mononuclear cells were collected pretreatment and during treatment, with between 1 and 8 total time points per patient. The Qiagen DNeasy Blood extraction kit was used to purify genomic DNA from total PBMCs and tumor samples. PBMCs were collected pretreatment and during treatment, and were isolated and stored as previously described. Each PCR received spiked-in synthetic TCR analog templates so that absolute template abundance could be estimated from read counts. The immunoSEQ assay was used to amplify TCRbeta CDR3 regions from genomic DNA with bias-controlled V and J gene primers. Sequencing of rearranged TCRbeta segments was done at approximately 20X coverage. The source study handled its data this way. Clustering was used to correct sequencing errors, and CDR3s were annotated against IMGT so that V, D and J genes could be assigned. Downstream analyses used only productive TCRbeta rearrangements and left out out-of-frame or stop-codon sequences. To compute clonality, Shannon entropy was normalized by the log of the number of unique productive sequences and then subtracted from one. Fisher's exact test with Benjamini-Hochberg correction, at a threshold of adjusted p below 0.01, was used to find clones that differed between time points or between blood and tumor. In TCRdb, the immuneACCESS table is reduced to in-frame sequences with V and J assigned. These tables do not hold every clone; where another copy was compared, an unresolved V gene accounts for under half, and the others remain unexplained. From that table come the V and J calls and clone size; the DNA was used to work out D and trimming. In all, the sample holds 65,000 to 80,000 clones, and roughly 80% of those were seen once. The ten largest clones represent about 4.7% of the sample.

Comments on this clone: The specificity of this receptor is unknown. Per-nucleotide qualities are absent, and no much larger clonotype sits a single base away.

CDR3 length: 15 amino acids, cysteine to phenylalanine. Of the read, only the CDR3 DNA is kept; its 45 bases are in frame from base 1. The chain employs TRBV21-1 and TRBJ2-7; TRBD2, the D gene given by the table, was not confirmed from the DNA. TRBV21-1 is given as a pseudogene. This sequence was found in a man between 65 and 85 years old with urothelial cancer. The sequencing used PBMCs, collected around atezolizumab (anti-PD-L1) treatment. The sequenced DNA: TGTGCCGGAGGTCTTAAATTAGGGAGGAATTACGAGCAGTACTTC. This is translated as CAGGLKLGRNYEQYF.